This section outlines one T cell receptor (beta chain) sequence together with its context. The data belong to a study of control samples from healthy donors and cancer patients. The assay was immunoSEQ multiplex PCR, and TCRdb's table has in-frame clones only and misses some. The table includes approximately 58,000 clones, roughly nine tenths detected once. V was pared by 8 bases and J by 6 bases, with 9 bases of the junction left unmatched. This CDR3 is 14 amino acids long. Germline values: CDR1 LNHDA, CDR2 SQIVND (reference sequence). The clonotype was recovered from a man in his fifties or sixties with head and neck cancer. Input material: PBMCs. This rearrangement joins TRBV19 to TRBJ2-2; the match to TRBD1 covers 7 bases. The CDR3 region has the DNA TGTGCCAGTGGGACCGACAGGGCTCCCGGGGAGCTGTTTTTT. Translating it yields CASGTDRAPGELFF.